This entry lists 15 T cell receptor beta chains sequenced from one sample in a study of T cell changes during pregnancy in multiple sclerosis. Here immunoSEQ multiplex PCR was the method, and the copy in TCRdb shows in-frame clones only, minus some. Of about 40,000 clones in the sample, around nine tenths were seen once. The input for sequencing was CD4+ T cells from peripheral blood mononuclear cells, taken before pregnancy. The receptors were sampled from a female donor with multiple sclerosis, enrolled in a pregnancy study.

CDR3 nucleotides: TGTGCCAGTAGCCCCTTCCGGGACTACAGCTCTGGGGCCAACGTCCTGACTTTC. Encoded protein: CASSPFRDYSSGANVLTF. The chain is built from TRBV19 and TRBJ2-6; TRBD2 matches at 7 bases. CDR3 length: 18 residues. CDR1 and CDR2 from the germline V gene are LNHDA and SQIVND (reference sequence). V gave up 6 bases and J gave up 0 bases; unmatched junction bases: 11.

Here the CDR3 reads CASSATGGSPLHF. The CDR3 DNA sequence: TGTGCCAGCAGTGCCACAGGGGGTTCACCCCTCCACTTT. The chain recombines TRBV6-1 with TRBJ1-6; 8 bases agree with TRBD1. This CDR3 is built from 13 residues. Germline V gene sequence: CDR1 MNHNS, CDR2 SASEGT. With 4 bases clipped from V and 9 bases from J, the junction kept 2 bases outside the gene matches.

The chain is built from TRBV2 and TRBJ2-5; no reliable D call. The CDR3 runs to 13 residues. Germline V gene sequence: CDR1 SNHLY, CDR2 FYNNEI. Deletions cut 7 bases from V and 1 base from J, with 10 bases between. The chain's CDR3 is CASTRGIQETQYF. The CDR3 coding sequence is TGTGCCAGCACTCGTGGCATCCAAGAGACCCAGTACTTC.

V usage is TRBV5-1 and J usage is TRBJ2-3; 8 bases are shared with TRBD2. With V trimmed by 3 bases and J by 6 bases, 18 bases remained unmatched. CDR3 length: 18 residues. CDR1 and CDR2 (germline): SGHRS, YFSETQ. The CDR3 DNA is TGCGCCAGCAGCTCCCGCGGACTAGCTGTGGGACGGGTGGATACGCAGTATTTT. Translating gives CASSSRGLAVGRVDTQYF. The full variable domain, completed using reference TRBV5-1 and TRBJ2-3, is KAGVTQTPRYLIKTRGQQVTLSCSPISGHRSVSWYQQTPGQGLQFLFEYFSETQRNKGNFPGRFSGRQFSNSRSEMNVSTLELGDSALYLCASSSRGLAVGRVDTQYFGPGTRLTVL.

This chain links TRBV5-5 with TRBJ2-7, with a tentative D call TRBD1 (6 bases). Germline V lookup: CDR1 SGHKS, CDR2 YYEKEE (reference sequence). V was trimmed by 1 base and J by 2 bases, leaving 7 bases between them. The CDR3 length is 13 residues. The CDR3: CASSLTGTYEQYF. DNA for the CDR3: TGTGCCAGCAGCTTGACAGGGACCTACGAGCAGTACTTC.

This chain connects TRBV30 to TRBJ1-1; D is perhaps TRBD1 (5 bases). The ends were cut back, 3 bases at V and 1 base at J, with 12 bases in the middle. Germline V lookup: CDR1 GTSNPN, CDR2 SVGIG (reference sequence). The CDR3 length is 14 residues. Here the CDR3 reads CAWSEGHTNTEAFF. The CDR3 DNA sequence: TGTGCCTGGAGCGAAGGACACACGAACACTGAAGCTTTCTTT.

This clone has just one count. The genes are TRBV7-9 and TRBJ1-2; 7 bases align to TRBD1. Germline CDR1 reads SEHNR; CDR2 reads FQNEAQ (reference sequence). CDR3 size: 15 residues. V lost 5 bases, J lost 4 bases, and 10 bases stayed unmatched. The CDR3 nucleotides are TGTGCCAGCAGCCCGAGGGACAGACCATTCTATGGCTACACCTTC. This gives the protein CASSPRDRPFYGYTF. Filled out from reference TRBV7-9 and TRBJ1-2, the complete variable domain reads DTGVSQNPRHKITKRGQNVTFRCDPISEHNRLYWYRQTLGQGPEFLTYFQNEAQLEKSRLLSDRFSAERPKGSFSTLEIQRTEQGDSAMYLCASSPRDRPFYGYTFGSGTRLTVV.

There are a few counts of this clone. V gene TRBV2 combines with J gene TRBJ2-7, with 10 bases lining up with TRBD1. J lost 6 bases, V lost 7 bases, and 3 bases had no gene match. Looked up from germline, CDR1 is SNHLY and CDR2 is FYNNEI. The CDR3 has 12 residues. The chain's CDR3 is CASNDRGLEQYF. The CDR3 DNA sequence: TGTGCCAGCAACGACAGGGGGCTCGAGCAGTACTTC.

The chain recombines TRBV5-4 with TRBJ2-3; 7 positions match TRBD1. Germline trimming cut 2 bases from V and 5 bases from J; bases unmatched to any gene: 2. The CDR3 consists of 13 residues. CDR1 is SGHNT, CDR2 YYREEE, per germline (reference sequence). For the CDR3, the DNA is TGTGCCAGCAGCTTAGGGGGCGTAGATACGCAGTATTTT. Translation: CASSLGGVDTQYF.

The chain carries TRBV27 and TRBJ2-1; maybe TRBD2 (6 bases). Trimming pared 5 bases from V and 2 bases from J, leaving 25 bases between. The CDR3 has 19 amino acids. In germline, CDR1 is MNHEY, CDR2 SMNVEV (reference sequence). The CDR3 sequence is CASSPPPGLTGRPYNEQFF. DNA of the CDR3: TGTGCCAGCAGTCCGCCACCGGGACTGACCGGACGACCCTACAATGAGCAGTTCTTC.

The chain has TRBV9 and TRBJ1-3, with 7 nucleotides matching TRBD1. This CDR3 region has 15 residues. Trimming cost V 3 bases and J 0 bases; bases outside gene matches: 3. Looked up from germline, CDR1 is SGDLS and CDR2 is YYNGEE. DNA for the CDR3: TGTGCCAGCAGCGAACAGGGGTACTCTGGAAACACCATATATTTT. Encoded protein: CASSEQGYSGNTIYF.

The chain uses TRBV30 and TRBJ1-3, with 7 bases fitting TRBD1. Per the germline V gene, CDR1 is GTSNPN and CDR2 is SVGIG (reference sequence). With V trimmed by 2 bases and J by 2 bases, 9 bases remained unmatched. The CDR3 is made up of 16 amino acids. The CDR3 loop is CAWSRKGAVTGNTIYF. The DNA for the CDR3 is TGTGCCTGGAGTCGAAAGGGGGCAGTGACTGGAAACACCATATATTTT.

V is TRBV28 and J is TRBJ2-3; 8 bases map to TRBD1. The V gene's germline CDR1 is MDHEN and CDR2 SYDVKM. V gave up 8 bases and J gave up 6 bases; unmatched junction bases: 10. CDR3 length: 14 residues. In DNA form, the CDR3 reads TGTGCCAGCTGGCGAAGACAGGGGTCGGATACGCAGTATTTT. Its protein is CASWRRQGSDTQYF.

CDR3: CASSIKHANTGELFF. The CDR3 nucleotides read TGTGCCAGTAGTATTAAACACGCGAACACCGGGGAGCTGTTTTTT. The rearrangement links TRBV19 to TRBJ2-2; D unresolved. Per the germline V gene, CDR1 is LNHDA and CDR2 is SQIVND (reference sequence). V was shortened by 3 bases and J by 0 bases, with 8 bases between the two germline ends. This CDR3 comprises 15 residues.

This clone has more than one count but fewer than ten. V gene TRBV18 combines with J gene TRBJ2-3; D not certain. V was pared by 3 bases and J by 2 bases, with 18 bases between. CDR1 is KGHSH and CDR2 is LQKENI in the germline V gene. This CDR3 has 17 amino acids. The CDR3 DNA reads as TGTGCCAGCTCACCCACACAGCCTCATCTCTACACAGATACGCAGTATTTT. Its translation: CASSPTQPHLYTDTQYF.